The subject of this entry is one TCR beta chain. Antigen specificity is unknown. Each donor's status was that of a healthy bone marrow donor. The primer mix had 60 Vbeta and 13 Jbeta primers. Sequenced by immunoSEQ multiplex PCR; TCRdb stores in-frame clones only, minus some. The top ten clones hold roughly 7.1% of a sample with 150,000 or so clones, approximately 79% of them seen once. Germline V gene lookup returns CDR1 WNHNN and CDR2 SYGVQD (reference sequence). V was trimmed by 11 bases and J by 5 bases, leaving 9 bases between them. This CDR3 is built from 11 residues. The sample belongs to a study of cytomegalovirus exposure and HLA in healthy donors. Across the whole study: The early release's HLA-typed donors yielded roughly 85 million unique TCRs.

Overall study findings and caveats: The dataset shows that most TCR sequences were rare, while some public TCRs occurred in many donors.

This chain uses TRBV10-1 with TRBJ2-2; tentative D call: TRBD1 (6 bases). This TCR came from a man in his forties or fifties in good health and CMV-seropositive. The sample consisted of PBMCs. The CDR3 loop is CASRGTGELFF. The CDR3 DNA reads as TGCGCCTCCAGGGGTACCGGGGAGCTGTTTTTT.